The rows below give T cell receptor beta chains drawn from one sample of a study of blood T cell repertoires in COVID-19. TCRdb keeps only in-frame clones here, not all; method: immunoSEQ multiplex PCR. The profile covers over 85,000 clones, with 60% to 80% appearing a single time and about 9% taken by the ten largest. Sequences were obtained from peripheral blood. The receptors were gathered from a man aged 60 to 69 with active or convalescent COVID-19. Each CDR3 is given with its conserved first and last residue. A D gene is named only where the DNA matches it firmly. Size values are once, few and many counts, or a class for expanded clones, and some rows have none.

CDR3 protein	CDR3 DNA	J gene	D gene	V gene	clone size
CASSEGAPGQGGYGYTF	TGTGCCAGCAGTGAAGGGGCCCCCGGACAGGGTGGCTATGGCTACACCTTC	TRBJ1-2	TRBD1	TRBV6-1	few
CASSLNRSNQPQHF	TGTGCCAGCAGTTTAAATCGGTCAAATCAGCCCCAGCATTTT	TRBJ1-5	.	TRBV28	.
CASRRTSGTHPEQFF	TGTGCCAGTAGGCGGACTAGCGGTACTCACCCCGAGCAGTTCTTC	TRBJ2-1	TRBD2	TRBV19	.
CASSLIGGKGTDTQYF	TGTGCCAGCAGCTTAATCGGGGGGAAGGGGACAGATACGCAGTATTTT	TRBJ2-3	TRBD2	TRBV7-3	.
CASSLEPGADTDTQYF	TGCGCCAGCAGCTTGGAGCCGGGAGCCGACACAGATACGCAGTATTTT	TRBJ2-3	.	TRBV5-1	.
CASLGPGGNYGYTF	TGTGCCAGCCTCGGGCCAGGGGGGAACTATGGCTACACCTTC	TRBJ1-2	TRBD1	TRBV11-2	once
CASSQGPGQVYGYTF	TGCGCCAGCAGCCAAGGCCCGGGACAGGTCTATGGCTACACCTTC	TRBJ1-2	TRBD1	TRBV4-1	.
CASSAYNEQFF	TGTGCCAGCAGTGCTTACAATGAGCAGTTCTTC	TRBJ2-1	.	TRBV2	.
CASSQRRDRSKEQYF	TGCGCCAGCAGTCAACGCCGGGACAGGTCGAAAGAGCAGTACTTC	TRBJ2-7	TRBD1	TRBV23-1	.
CASSRGGGRDQPQHF	TGTGCCAGCAGCCGAGGGGGCGGCAGGGATCAGCCCCAGCATTTT	TRBJ1-5	TRBD1	TRBV3-1/TRBV3-2	.
CASTSGGRGFEQYF	TGTGCCAGCACCTCGGGGGGGCGGGGGTTCGAGCAGTACTTC	TRBJ2-7	TRBD2	TRBV28	.
CASSPGLAYEQFF	TGTGCCAGCAGCCCCGGTTTAGCATATGAGCAGTTCTTC	TRBJ2-1	.	TRBV4-2	.
CASSLALAAEAFF	TGTGCCAGCAGCTTAGCGCTGGCAGCTGAAGCTTTCTTT	TRBJ1-1	.	TRBV7-9	.
CASSAKGLEVADTQYF	TGTGCCAGTAGCGCCAAGGGACTAGAGGTTGCAGATACGCAGTATTTT	TRBJ2-3	TRBD2	TRBV19	.
CASSSRGPQHF	TGTGCCAGCAGTTCCAGGGGTCCCCAGCATTTT	TRBJ1-5	.	TRBV6-7	.
CSGVRDRASSTDTQYF	TGCAGCGGCGTCCGGGACAGGGCCTCTAGCACAGATACGCAGTATTTT	TRBJ2-3	TRBD1	TRBV29-1	.
CASSPQERLPGDTQYF	TGTGCCAGCAGCCCCCAGGAGAGACTACCGGGGGATACGCAGTATTTT	TRBJ2-3	.	TRBV5-5	.
CASSSGTRTDTQYF	TGTGCCAGCAGCTCAGGGACTCGCACAGATACGCAGTATTTT	TRBJ2-3	.	TRBV9	.
CASSLGSADTQYF	TGTGCCAGCTCCCTCGGGAGCGCAGATACGCAGTATTTT	TRBJ2-3	.	TRBV18	.
CAWTGWRDTEAFF	TGTGCCTGGACAGGGTGGAGGGACACTGAAGCTTTCTTT	TRBJ1-1	.	TRBV30	.
CASSGNSNQPQHF	TGTGCCAGCAGCGGCAATAGCAATCAGCCCCAGCATTTT	TRBJ1-5	.	TRBV11-3	.
CASSQERAGSYNEQFF	TGCGCCAGCAGCCAAGAACGGGCGGGGTCCTACAATGAGCAGTTCTTC	TRBJ2-1	.	TRBV4-1	.
CASSGVWDRGLLGTNEKLFF	TGCGCCAGCAGTGGGGTATGGGACAGGGGATTGTTGGGCACTAATGAAAAACTGTTTTTT	TRBJ1-4	TRBD1	TRBV10-1	once
CASRLQGANTEAFF	TGTGCCAGCCGACTACAGGGGGCGAACACTGAAGCTTTCTTT	TRBJ1-1	TRBD1	TRBV5-6	.
CSVEGGETNEKLFF	TGCAGCGTTGAAGGGGGGGAAACTAATGAAAAACTGTTTTTT	TRBJ1-4	.	TRBV29-1	.